This is a list of T cell receptor beta chains from one sample in a study of beta chain features in type 1 diabetes. This table comes from immunoSEQ multiplex PCR, and its TCRdb copy is limited to in-frame clones, with some not included. The sample carries hundreds of thousands of clones, around 15% recorded once. What was sequenced was naive CD4+ T cells from blood. These TCRs come from a man aged 18 to 30 with type 1 diabetes. Both conserved end residues are part of each CDR3. The D gene is left open where the match is weak. Clone size is not always given. Where it is, it says once, few, many or a class for expanded clones.

TRBJ2-1 | TRBV6-5 | - | - | 16 | TGTGCCAGCAGTTACTCCCCGGTGGGGGCCTTCAATGAGCAGTTCTTC | CASSYSPVGAFNEQFF
TRBJ2-1 | TRBV29-1 | TRBD2 | few | 13 | TGCAGCGCAGTAGCGGGAGAAGGGAATGAGCAGTTCTTC | CSAVAGEGNEQFF
TRBJ2-2 | TRBV11-1 | - | - | 14 | TGTGCCAGCAGCAAGCGGGTGAACACCGGGGAGCTGTTTTTT | CASSKRVNTGELFF
TRBJ1-2 | TRBV2 | - | - | 17 | TGTGCCAGCAGTGAAGCGCTTACAGGGCTTCTTAACTATGGCTACACCTTC | CASSEALTGLLNYGYTF
TRBJ1-1 | TRBV30 | - | few | 13 | TGTGCCTGGAGTGTATTACTCGGGACTGAAGCTTTCTTT | CAWSVLLGTEAFF
TRBJ1-5 | TRBV7-2 | - | few | 17 | TGTGCCAGCAGCTGGACGGACACCGCCTCTAGCAATCAGCCCCAGCATTTT | CASSWTDTASSNQPQHF
TRBJ1-3 | TRBV2 | - | - | 14 | TGTGCCAGCAGCGGCACGGGGGACGGAAACACCATATATTTT | CASSGTGDGNTIYF
TRBJ2-3 | TRBV25-1 | TRBD2 | few | 15 | TGTGCCAGCAGTCCCGGACTAGCGGGAGGGCAGACGCAGTATTTT | CASSPGLAGGQTQYF
TRBJ2-6 | TRBV7-2 | - | few | 15 | TGTGCCAGCAGCGTACAGATCTCTGGGGCCAACGTCCTGACTTTC | CASSVQISGANVLTF
TRBJ2-3 | TRBV9 | - | - | 12 | TGTGCCAGCAGCTTAGCTTCAGATACGCAGTATTTT | CASSLASDTQYF
TRBJ1-1 | TRBV7-2 | TRBD1 | few | 15 | TGTGCCAGCAGCCCGGCAACAGGGGGAATCTCTGAAGCTTTCTTT | CASSPATGGISEAFF
TRBJ1-1 | TRBV7-2 | TRBD1 | few | 14 | TGTGCCAGCAGCAGAGACAGGGGAAACACTGAAGCTTTCTTT | CASSRDRGNTEAFF
TRBJ1-1 | TRBV5-1 | - | few | 12 | TGCGCCAGCAGCCCCGGGACCTTCATCGGTTTCTTT | CASSPGTFIGFF
TRBJ1-2 | TRBV15 | - | - | 14 | TGTGCCACCAGCAGAAGACAGCCTGCCCATGGCTACACCTTC | CATSRRQPAHGYTF
TRBJ1-1 | TRBV18 | - | - | 14 | TGTGCCAGCTCACCGTCGTGGGGATCCACTGAAGCTTTCTTT | CASSPSWGSTEAFF
TRBJ2-7 | TRBV29-1 | - | - | 10 | TGCAGCGCCCTTCAAGACGAGCAGTACTTC | CSALQDEQYF